This T cell receptor (beta chain) originates from a study of blood T cells in healthy people across ages. CDR1 and CDR2 from the germline V gene are MNHEY and SMNVEV (reference sequence). CDR3 length equals 16 residues. Trimming stripped 4 bases from V and 7 bases from J, with 22 bases between. It was with a sample-barcoded 5' primer and a J-beta primer mix that a second PCR of about 6 to 12 cycles was run. TCRdb passed the 5' RACE reads through MiXCR, listing each CDR3 protein once. The sample records roughly 1,000,000 distinct CDR3 sequences, approximately 26% being singletons. This same sample was also taken into another study, of T cells of mothers and their children. That paper adds: For related and unrelated pairs alike, thymic selection shapes TCR recombination output similarly.

Sequenced material: blood. The chain recombines TRBV27 with TRBJ1-2; D might be TRBD1 (6 bases). This clonotype was sampled from a girl aged 2-10 years in good health. CDR3 nucleotide sequence: TGTGCCAGCAGTTCGGGGGCCATTACAACGCGGGCTGGCTACACCTTC. Protein sequence: CASSSGAITTRAGYTF.